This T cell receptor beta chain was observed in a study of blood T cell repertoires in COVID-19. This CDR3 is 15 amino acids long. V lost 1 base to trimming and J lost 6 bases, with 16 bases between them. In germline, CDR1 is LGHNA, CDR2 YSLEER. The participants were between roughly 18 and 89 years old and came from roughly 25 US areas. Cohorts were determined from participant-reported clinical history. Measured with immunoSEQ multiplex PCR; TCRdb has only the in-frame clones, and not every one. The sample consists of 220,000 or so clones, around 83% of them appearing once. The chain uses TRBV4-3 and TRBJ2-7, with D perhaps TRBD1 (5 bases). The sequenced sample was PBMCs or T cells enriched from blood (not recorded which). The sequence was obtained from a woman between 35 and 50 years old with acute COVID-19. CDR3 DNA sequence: TGCGCCAGCAGCCAAGGACAGAAACTTGCCTTCGAGCAGTACTTC. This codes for CASSQGQKLAFEQYF.